The rows below give T cell receptor beta chains drawn from one sample of a study of T-cell memory formation after mild COVID-19. TCRdb recomputed calls from the 5' RACE reads with MiXCR, one row per CDR3 protein. Among hundreds of thousands of distinct CDR3 sequences, around 28% were seen once, and the ten largest hold roughly 14%. The sequencing input was PBMCs or a T cell subset sorted from them (not recorded which). The receptor source for this set is an adult woman who had mild COVID-19 (a few samples of this study predate the infection). Cell type and time point are not known. CDR3s include the opening cysteine and the closing phenylalanine or tryptophan. D genes are given only for firm matches. Part of the rows lack a size; the others show once, few, many or a class for expanded clones.

>TRBV6-6|-|-|TRBJ2-7
TGTGCCAGCAGTTACCATCAGGGGGGGAGCGAGCAGTACTTC
CASSYHQGGSEQYF
>TRBV20-1|-|few|TRBJ1-2
TGCAGTGCCAAACAAGAGGGTCTGGACTATGGCTACACCTTC
CSAKQEGLDYGYTF
>TRBV18|TRBD2|few|TRBJ2-3
TGTGCCAGCTCACCGCTCCTGACTAGCGGGGGGCGACCAGATACGCAGTATTTT
CASSPLLTSGGRPDTQYF
>TRBV12-3/TRBV12-4|TRBD2|-|TRBJ2-3
TGTGCCAGCAGTTTAATGGGCCCCGGGGGGTCAGATACGCAGTATTTT
CASSLMGPGGSDTQYF
>TRBV20-1|TRBD1|few|TRBJ1-1
TGCAGTGCTAGAGAGACCGGGACAGGGGGCACTGAAGCTTTCTTT
CSARETGTGGTEAFF
>TRBV18|TRBD1|-|TRBJ1-1
TGTGCCAGCTCACCAGGGACAGGGGCGTTGAACACTGAAGCTTTCTTT
CASSPGTGALNTEAFF
>TRBV5-1|-|few|TRBJ2-7
TGCGCCAGCAGCTCTCAGGGTACCGAGCAGTACTTC
CASSSQGTEQYF
>TRBV14|TRBD1|few|TRBJ2-3
TGTGCCAGCAGCCAAGGGACAGGAACCCGCACAGATACGCAGTATTTT
CASSQGTGTRTDTQYF
>TRBV4-2|TRBD2|few|TRBJ2-7
TGTGCCAGCACCCAGTGGACTAGCGGGATTGGTTACGAGCAGTACTTC
CASTQWTSGIGYEQYF
>TRBV19|-|-|TRBJ2-1
TGTGCCAGTAGTAGCGTGTACAATGAGCAGTTCTTC
CASSSVYNEQFF
>TRBV27|-|few|TRBJ1-5
TGTGCCAGCAGTGTGGTTGCGGGCCAGCCCCAGCATTTT
CASSVVAGQPQHF
>TRBV2|-|few|TRBJ2-1
TGTGCCAGCGGAGCGGGCTCTGGGTACAATGAGCAGTTCTTC
CASGAGSGYNEQFF
>TRBV7-9|-|few|TRBJ2-5
TGTGCCAGCAGCTTATTGAACGAAGGGCCCTCCGGTCCCCAGTACTTC
CASSLLNEGPSGPQYF
>TRBV7-9|TRBD2|-|TRBJ2-3
TGTGCCAGCAGGTTCAATCCTAGCGGGATGAGCACAGATACGCAGTATTTT
CASRFNPSGMSTDTQYF
>TRBV19|TRBD1|few|TRBJ1-5
TGTGCCAGTAATATAGCAGGGGGCGCGGATCAGCCCCAGCATTTT
CASNIAGGADQPQHF
>TRBV6-5|TRBD2|-|TRBJ2-3
TGTGCCAGCAGAAGAGCGGGAGGAAAGTCAGATACGCAGTATTTT
CASRRAGGKSDTQYF
>TRBV5-5|TRBD1|-|TRBJ1-1
TGTGCCAGCAGCTCCCCAGGGGGGGTAGTGGCGTTTGGCACTGAAGCTTTCTTT
CASSSPGGVVAFGTEAFF
>TRBV19|TRBD1|few|TRBJ1-1
TGTGCCAGTAGTGTCCGGGACAGGGGGCACCGAGAAGCTTTCTTT
CASSVRDRGHREAFF
>TRBV15|-|-|TRBJ1-6
TGTGCCACCAGCAGAGAACGGACGAGAAATTCACCCCTCCACTTT
CATSRERTRNSPLHF
>TRBV5-6|-|once|TRBJ2-7
TGTGCCAGCAGCTTGGGGATGGCTTCGAGCTCCTACGAGCAGTACTTC
CASSLGMASSSYEQYF
>TRBV7-9|-|-|TRBJ2-3
TGTGCCAGCAGCCCCTCTCGGGCTAGCAACACAGATACGCAGTATTTT
CASSPSRASNTDTQYF
>TRBV9|-|many|TRBJ1-2
TGTGCCAGCAGCGAGGGGACGCTTGCTAACTATGGCTACACCTTC
CASSEGTLANYGYTF